This T cell receptor beta chain was recorded in a study of beta chain features in type 1 diabetes. Whole-study results and caveats: When Type 1 diabetes patients were examined, their TCRB CDR3s proved moderately but significantly shorter in all four CD4+ subsets. VDJ junctions sequenced from type 1 diabetes patients showed fewer insertions and more deletions.

The V end lost 2 bases, the J end lost 3 bases, and 7 bases lay between the germline ends. This CDR3 is 13 amino acids long. CDR1 and CDR2 from the germline V gene are KGHSH and LQKENI. The entirety of the isolated RNA underwent reverse transcription, so expressed TCRB transcripts were sequenced. Generated by immunoSEQ multiplex PCR, the TCRdb table keeps only in-frame clones and is missing some. The repertoire has roughly 250,000 clones, just over 20% of them found once; the top ten carry around 0.03%. About this clone: Its antigen is as yet unknown. The sample has other DNA sequences that encode this CDR3 too.

The receptor comes from a woman aged 40-49 years with type 1 diabetes. Source material: naive CD4+ T cells from blood. V gene TRBV18 combines with J gene TRBJ1-1; tentative D call: TRBD1 (5 bases). In DNA, the CDR3 is TGTGCCAGCTCACCAGGCAGGGACACTGAAGCTTTCTTT. Protein: CASSPGRDTEAFF.